This TCR beta chain comes out of a study of T cell repertoires in cytomegalovirus infection. A note on this clonotype: Its cognate antigen is unknown.

TCRdb re-called the reads with MiXCR, one entry per CDR3 protein. The repertoire consists of under 120,000 distinct CDR3 sequences, with under 50% occurring once and the leading ten covering about 74%. The material was CD8+ T cells from cultured PBMCs, obtained from culture after CMV antigen stimulation. This receptor was obtained from a human donor in good health (CMV status not recorded). Some clones in this sample may be carry-over from other donors' samples.

The CDR3 nucleotides are TGTGCCTGGAGTGTACGGGATTCCGGACTAGGCAATGAGCAGTTCTTC. Translation gives CAWSVRDSGLGNEQFF. The chain employs TRBV30 and TRBJ2-1, with 7 bases that match TRBD2. The CDR3 sequence is 16 residues long. V shed 0 bases, J shed 6 bases, and the junction held 11 bases outside the gene matches. Germline CDR1 and CDR2: GTSNPN and SVGIG (reference sequence).